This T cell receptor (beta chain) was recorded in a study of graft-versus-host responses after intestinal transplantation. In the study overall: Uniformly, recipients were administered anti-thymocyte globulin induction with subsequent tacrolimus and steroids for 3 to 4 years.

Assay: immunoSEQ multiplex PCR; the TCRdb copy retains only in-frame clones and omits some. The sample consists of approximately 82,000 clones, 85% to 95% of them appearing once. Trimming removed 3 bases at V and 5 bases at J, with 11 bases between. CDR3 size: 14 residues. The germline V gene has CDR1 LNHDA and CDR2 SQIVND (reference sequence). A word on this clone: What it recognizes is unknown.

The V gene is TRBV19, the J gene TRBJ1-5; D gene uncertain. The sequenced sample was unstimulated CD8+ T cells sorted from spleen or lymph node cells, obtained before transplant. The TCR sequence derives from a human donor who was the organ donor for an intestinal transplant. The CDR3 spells CASSMVASHQPQHF. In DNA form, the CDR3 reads TGTGCCAGTAGTATGGTGGCATCTCATCAGCCCCAGCATTTT.